The T cell receptor (beta chain) under discussion was sequenced for a study of control samples from healthy donors and cancer patients. Germline loops: CDR1 SGHRS, CDR2 YFSETQ. Trimming removed 3 bases from V and 7 bases from J, with 16 bases in between. The CDR3 contains 15 residues. Assay used: immunoSEQ multiplex PCR; TCRdb lists only in-frame clones, some missing. Of around 130,000 clones in the sample, 75% to 95% were seen once. This receptor was obtained from a man younger than 35 in good health. Sequenced input: blood. This rearrangement joins TRBV5-1 to TRBJ1-4; D possibly corresponds to TRBD1 (6 bases). The CDR3 is CASSSGRGAFEKLFF. CDR3 in DNA: TGCGCCAGCAGCTCGGGGAGGGGGGCGTTTGAAAAACTGTTTTTT. The complete variable domain, with remaining parts taken from reference TRBV5-1 and TRBJ1-4, reads KAGVTQTPRYLIKTRGQQVTLSCSPISGHRSVSWYQQTPGQGLQFLFEYFSETQRNKGNFPGRFSGRQFSNSRSEMNVSTLELGDSALYLCASSSGRGAFEKLFFGSGTQLSVL.